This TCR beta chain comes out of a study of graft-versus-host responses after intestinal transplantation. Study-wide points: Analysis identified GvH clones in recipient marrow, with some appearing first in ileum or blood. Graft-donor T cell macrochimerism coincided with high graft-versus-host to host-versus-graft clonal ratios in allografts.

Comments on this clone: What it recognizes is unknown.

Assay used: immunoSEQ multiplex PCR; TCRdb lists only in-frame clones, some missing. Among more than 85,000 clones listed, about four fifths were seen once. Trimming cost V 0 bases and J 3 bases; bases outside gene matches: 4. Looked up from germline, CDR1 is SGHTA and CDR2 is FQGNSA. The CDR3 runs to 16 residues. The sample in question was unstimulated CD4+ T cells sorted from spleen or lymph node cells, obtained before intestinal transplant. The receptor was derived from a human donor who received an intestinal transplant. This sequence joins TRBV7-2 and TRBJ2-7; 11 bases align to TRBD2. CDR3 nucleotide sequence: TGTGCCAGCAGCTTAGCGTGGCTAGCGGGGGGCTACGAGCAGTACTTC. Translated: CASSLAWLAGGYEQYF.